These 27 T cell receptor beta chains were sequenced from one sample in a study of T cells in Graves' hyperthyroidism and ophthalmopathy. There were TCR beta CDR3 regions amplified from RNA transcripts. In the first-round RT-PCR of the TCR CDR3, the HTBI primer set was used. TCRdb reprocessed the multiplex PCR reads via MiXCR and lists one record per CDR3 protein. The data contain 400,000 or so distinct CDR3 sequences, around 15% of them singletons. The sequenced sample was blood. These receptors were obtained from a woman aged 25 to 39 with Graves' ophthalmopathy.

Ten or more counts support this clonotype. The chain carries TRBV3-1 and TRBJ2-1; no definite D call. The germline CDR1 and CDR2 sequences are LGHDT and YNNKEL (reference sequence). This CDR3 is built from 15 residues. V lost 6 bases to trimming and J lost 6 bases, with 18 bases between them. DNA for the CDR3: TGTGCCAGCAGTCCGAACCTTGCTAGGTTCAATGAGCAGTTCTTC. This encodes CASSPNLARFNEQFF.

V is TRBV20-1 and J is TRBJ1-5; a weak D match, TRBD1 (6 bases). Trimming removed 6 bases from V and 4 bases from J, with 13 bases in between. From germline, CDR1 is DFQATT and CDR2 SNEGSKA (reference sequence). This CDR3 has 13 residues. CDR3 in DNA: TGCAGTGCGGGGGGGCCGGGTAATCAGCCCCAGCATTTT. Translation gives CSAGGPGNQPQHF.

The rearrangement uses TRBV2 and TRBJ1-1; 7 bases match TRBD1. The CDR3 extends over 14 amino acids. The germline CDR1 and CDR2 sequences are SNHLY and FYNNEI. J lost 4 bases, V lost 5 bases, and 7 bases had no gene match. The CDR3 nucleotides are TGTGCCAGCAGTATCACGACAGGGAGCACTGAAGCTTTCTTT. Amino acids: CASSITTGSTEAFF.

The chain carries TRBV4-1 and TRBJ2-3; 9 bases fit TRBD2. V was clipped by 0 bases and J by 1 base; unmatched bases: 2. Germline V CDR1 and CDR2: MGHRA, YSYEKL. This CDR3 contains 16 residues. The CDR3 is CASSQEPSGGTDTQYF. CDR3 bases: TGCGCCAGCAGCCAAGAGCCTAGCGGGGGCACAGATACGCAGTATTTT.

The chain has TRBV6-1 and TRBJ2-3, with a possible D match to TRBD1 (6 bases). CDR3 size: 14 residues. Germline CDR1 and CDR2: MNHNS and SASEGT. Trimming removed 6 bases from V and 4 bases from J, with 14 bases in between. CDR3 coding DNA: TGTGCCAGCAGGATAAGCCAGGGGCCAGATACGCAGTATTTT. The encoded protein is CASRISQGPDTQYF.

This clonotype was recorded at least ten times. The CDR3: CSARDPSTYEQYF. Written as DNA, the CDR3 is TGCAGTGCTAGAGATCCAAGTACCTACGAGCAGTACTTC. The chain uses TRBV20-1 and TRBJ2-7; D unresolved. Trimming left V 0 bases short and J 2 bases short, with 8 bases between. The CDR3 sequence is 13 residues long. Germline V gives CDR1 DFQATT, CDR2 SNEGSKA (reference sequence).

To note about this clonotype: Sequence at one end of the junction differs from germline and may be a read error. The chain couples TRBV7-9 to TRBJ2-5; the match to TRBD2 covers 10 bases. Looked up from germline, CDR1 is SEHNR and CDR2 is FQNEAQ (reference sequence). CDR3 length equals 13 residues. Here the CDR3 DNA reads TGTGCCAGCAGCATAGCTAGTTACCTAGCGGGGGACTTC. Translating it yields CASSIASYLAGDF.

This clonotype has ten or more counts. The chain has TRBV11-2 and TRBJ2-7; D is perhaps TRBD2 (6 bases). Germline assignment: CDR1 SGHAT and CDR2 FQNNGV. Trimming removed 0 bases at V and 9 bases at J, with 18 bases between. The CDR3 has 15 residues. In DNA form, the CDR3 reads TGTGCCAGCAGCTTAGATATTCCCGCGGGGCTGGGGCAGTACTTC. Translating it yields CASSLDIPAGLGQYF.

Ten or more counts support this clonotype. The V call is TRBV20-1, the J call TRBJ2-5; 8 bases are a match to TRBD1. This CDR3 spans 14 amino acids. CDR1 and CDR2 (germline): DFQATT, SNEGSKA (reference sequence). Trimming at V came to 0 bases and at J to 4 bases, leaving 4 bases not matched to a gene. CDR3 loop: CSARDGGQGETQYF. For the CDR3, the DNA is TGCAGTGCTAGAGATGGAGGACAGGGAGAGACCCAGTACTTC.

This clonotype was seen at least ten times. J is TRBJ2-5 and V is TRBV20-1; the D is unclear. CDR3 length: 15 amino acids. In germline, CDR1 is DFQATT, CDR2 SNEGSKA (reference sequence). The V and J ends lost 0 bases and 0 bases respectively, with 11 bases between them. The CDR3: CSARDGMGNQETQYF. CDR3 DNA: TGCAGTGCTAGAGACGGAATGGGGAACCAAGAGACCCAGTACTTC.

The rearrangement links TRBV28 to TRBJ1-6; no clear D. The CDR3 loop spans 15 amino acids. Germline V gives CDR1 MDHEN, CDR2 SYDVKM. Between the trimmed V and J ends, which lost 6 bases and 0 bases, there was a span of 9 bases. The CDR3 bases are TGTGCCAGCAGAAGGTCCGTCTCCTATAATTCACCCCTCCACTTT. Translation: CASRRSVSYNSPLHF. The full variable domain, in which reference TRBV28 and TRBJ1-6 provide the parts outside the CDR3, is DVKVTQSSRYLVKRTGEKVFLECVQDMDHENMFWYRQDPGLGLRLIYFSYDVKMKEKGDIPEGYSVSREKKERFSLILESASTNQTSMYLCASRRSVSYNSPLHFGNGTRLTVT.

A few counts support this clonotype. At one of its ends the junction is not consistent with the germline gene, which may arise from a read error. The chain couples TRBV5-6 to TRBJ2-7; D is ambiguous. CDR3 length equals 12 residues. The germline V gene encodes CDR1 SGHDT and CDR2 YYEEEE. The CDR3 protein is CAGSLVSYEQYF. The CDR3 DNA reads TGTGCCGGCAGCTTGGTCTCCTACGAGCAGTACTTC.

This clonotype came up many times. V usage is TRBV7-3 and J usage is TRBJ2-3; D might be TRBD1 (5 bases). CDR1 SGHTA and CDR2 FQGTGA come from the germline V gene. The CDR3 has 15 residues. V was trimmed by 1 base and J by 2 bases, leaving 10 bases between them. The CDR3 DNA is TGTGCCAGCAGCTTAAGAGGCAGGGTCACAGATACGCAGTATTTT. Translation gives CASSLRGRVTDTQYF.

This clonotype was recorded at least ten times. The V and J genes are TRBV20-1 and TRBJ2-7; the match to TRBD1 covers 12 bases. The germline gives CDR1 DFQATT, CDR2 SNEGSKA (reference sequence). The CDR3 sequence is 15 residues long. V was pared by 5 bases and J by 3 bases, with 8 bases of the junction left unmatched. CDR3 in amino acids: CSAFSGTGGLYEQYF. The CDR3 region has the DNA TGCAGTGCTTTTTCTGGGACAGGGGGCCTCTACGAGCAGTACTTC.

This clonotype was observed at least ten times. J is TRBJ2-7 and V is TRBV7-6, with 11 bases matching TRBD2. Germline V gene lookup returns CDR1 SGHVS and CDR2 FNYEAQ. The V segment lost 0 bases and the J segment 2 bases; nucleotides outside the gene matches: 0. The CDR3 is 15 residues long. CDR3 in DNA: TGTGCCAGCAGCTTAGCTAGCGGGGGGGCCTACGAGCAGTACTTC. Translated, it gives CASSLASGGAYEQYF.

A remark on this clonotype: A much larger clone lies one base from this, so it may be a read error. The chain uses TRBV7-9 and TRBJ2-7; possibly TRBD1 for D (6 bases). CDR1 and CDR2 from the germline V gene are SEHNR and FQNEAQ (reference sequence). This CDR3 is 14 amino acids long. Trimming removed 2 bases at V and 2 bases at J, with 10 bases between. For the CDR3, the DNA is TGTGCCAGCAGCTTAACGGACAGCACCTACGAGCAGTACTTC. Translation gives CASSLTDSTYEQYF.

This clonotype was detected only a few times. V gene TRBV7-4 combines with J gene TRBJ2-4; 7 bases agree with TRBD1. Per the germline V gene, CDR1 is SGHVT and CDR2 is SQSDAQ. CDR3 length: 17 amino acids. V was clipped by 3 bases and J by 3 bases; unmatched bases: 11. The CDR3 DNA reads TGTGCCAGCAGCTTCGTAATAACTCAGGGGGACAAAAACATTCAGTACTTC. Amino acids: CASSFVITQGDKNIQYF. Looking up the rest from reference TRBV7-4 and TRBJ2-4 gives the full variable domain: GAGVSQSPRYKVAKRGRDVALRCDSISGHVTLYWYRQTLGQGSEVLTYSQSDAQRDKSGRPSGRFSAERPERSVSTLKIQRTEQGDSAVYLCASSFVITQGDKNIQYFGAGTRLSVL.

This clonotype was observed many times. As DNA, the CDR3 is TGTGCCAGCACCCCGGAAGGGCTGGATGGCTACACCTTC. It translates to CASTPEGLDGYTF. The V call is TRBV5-6, the J call TRBJ1-2, with D hard to call. Germline V lookup: CDR1 SGHDT, CDR2 YYEEEE. V lost 6 bases and J 6 bases, leaving 15 bases between the germline ends. The CDR3 extends over 13 amino acids. The variable domain in full, completed from reference TRBV5-6 and TRBJ1-2, reads DAGVTQSPTHLIKTRGQQVTLRCSPKSGHDTVSWYQQALGQGPQFIFQYYEEEERQRGNFPDRFSGHQFPNYSSELNVNALLLGDSALYLCASTPEGLDGYTFGSGTRLTVV.

This clonotype was recorded many times. The chain is built from TRBV6-2 or TRBV6-3 and TRBJ2-2, with D uncertain. Trimming left V 2 bases short and J 6 bases short, with 4 bases between. Germline V CDR1 and CDR2: MNHEY, SVGEGT. This CDR3 is built from 12 residues. The CDR3 here is CASSYAPGELFF. The DNA for the CDR3 is TGTGCCAGCAGTTACGCCCCCGGGGAGCTGTTTTTT.

In its sample, this clonotype was seen many times. This rearrangement joins TRBV28 to TRBJ1-6; TRBD1 matches at 8 bases. In germline, CDR1 is MDHEN, CDR2 SYDVKM. The CDR3 spans 15 residues. With V trimmed by 5 bases and J by 6 bases, 6 bases remained unmatched. The CDR3 is CASSIDRGFNSPLHF. The CDR3 nucleotides read TGTGCCAGCAGTATCGACAGGGGTTTTAATTCACCCCTCCACTTT.

This clonotype was counted a single time. The rearrangement uses TRBV20-1 and TRBJ2-3; 10 bases fit TRBD2. The CDR3 has 15 amino acids. CDR1 is DFQATT, CDR2 SNEGSKA, per germline (reference sequence). V lost 4 bases and J lost 4; bases outside the gene matches: 8. For the CDR3, the DNA is TGCAGTGCTAAGTCTAGCGGGGGATGGGCAGATACGCAGTATTTT. It specifies CSAKSSGGWADTQYF.

This clonotype was picked up many times. The J gene is TRBJ1-5, the V gene TRBV11-2, with D perhaps matching TRBD1 (5 bases). There are 13 residues in the CDR3. V was trimmed by 5 bases and J by 5 bases, leaving 10 bases between them. Germline CDR1 is SGHAT and CDR2 is FQNNGV. The CDR3 reads CASSLREDQPQHF. The DNA for the CDR3 is TGTGCCAGCAGCCTCAGGGAAGATCAGCCCCAGCATTTT.

This clonotype has ten or more counts. J is TRBJ1-5 and V is TRBV12-3 or TRBV12-4; maybe TRBD1 (6 bases). V was shortened by 7 bases and J by 6 bases, with 13 bases between the two germline ends. The CDR3 extends over 13 amino acids. The DNA of the CDR3 is TGTGCCAGCATGGGGGCGCGTGGTCAGCCCCAGCATTTT. Translation: CASMGARGQPQHF.

This clonotype was recorded at least ten times. This chain connects TRBV6-1 to TRBJ2-1, with D tentatively TRBD2 (6 bases). Trimming took off 5 bases at V and 5 bases at J, with 13 bases between the two ends. This CDR3 has 14 amino acids. Germline V gene sequence: CDR1 MNHNS, CDR2 SASEGT. The CDR3 reads CASSWTAGHNEQFF. DNA for the CDR3: TGTGCCAGCAGTTGGACTGCGGGACACAATGAGCAGTTCTTC.

This clonotype has at least ten counts. The chain has TRBV3-1 and TRBJ2-1; D call uncertain. With 0 bases removed from V and 7 bases from J, the gap between germline ends came to 4 bases. Germline V gene lookup returns CDR1 LGHDT and CDR2 YNNKEL (reference sequence). The CDR3 covers 12 residues. CDR3 amino acids: CASSQEVNEQFF. The CDR3 DNA reads as TGTGCCAGCAGCCAAGAGGTGAATGAGCAGTTCTTC.

V usage is TRBV2 and J usage is TRBJ1-1; no clear D gene. The germline CDR1 and CDR2 sequences are SNHLY and FYNNEI. The ends were cut back, 5 bases at V and 5 bases at J, with 12 bases in the middle. The CDR3 loop spans 13 amino acids. CDR3 residues: CASSILTTTEAFF. The DNA for the CDR3 is TGTGCCAGCAGTATTTTGACAACGACTGAAGCTTTCTTT. The full variable domain, in which reference TRBV2 and TRBJ1-1 provide the parts outside the CDR3, is EPEVTQTPSHQVTQMGQEVILRCVPISNHLYFYWYRQILGQKVEFLVSFYNNEISEKSEIFDDQFSVERPDGSNFTLKIRSTKLEDSAMYFCASSILTTTEAFFGQGTRLTVV.

This clonotype was detected many times. This rearrangement joins TRBV27 to TRBJ1-1, with a weak D call TRBD1 (6 bases). Trimming pared 5 bases from V and 4 bases from J, leaving 20 bases between. This CDR3 is built from 16 residues. From germline, CDR1 is MNHEY and CDR2 SMNVEV (reference sequence). In DNA, the CDR3 is TGTGCCAGCAGTACCACAGGGTTGGTCATTGTCACTGAAGCTTTCTTT. This encodes CASSTTGLVIVTEAFF.